A single sample gave rise to the 18 T cell receptor beta chains below, sequenced in a study of beta chain features in type 1 diabetes. Every isolated RNA sample was fully reverse transcribed, so sequencing captured expressed TCRB transcripts. Using immunoSEQ multiplex PCR, the repertoire was profiled, and TCRdb retains in-frame clones only, with some absent. The sample records 600,000 to 650,000 clones, 15% to 17% being singletons. Sequencing input: naive CD4+ T cells from blood. Source of these receptors: a man between 18 and 35 years old in good health.

The sample holds a few counts of this clone. At the DNA level, this CDR3 is encoded by other sequences in the same sample as well. This chain uses TRBV5-1 with TRBJ2-5, with 9 bases identical to TRBD2. This CDR3 region has 13 residues. V shed 7 bases, J shed 3 bases, and the junction held 4 bases outside the gene matches. The V gene's germline CDR1 is SGHRS and CDR2 YFSETQ. The DNA for the CDR3 is TGCGCCAGCTCCCGACTAGCGGAAGAGACCCAGTACTTC. It is translated as CASSRLAEETQYF.

This clone was picked up a small number of times. V usage is TRBV11-3 and J usage is TRBJ2-7; TRBD2 is a possible D gene (5 bases). This CDR3 has 14 residues. The V gene lost 2 bases and the J gene lost 1 base, with 9 bases spanning the gap. The germline CDR1 and CDR2 sequences are SGHNT and YENEEA. CDR3 protein: CASSLSGRSYEQYF. CDR3 nucleotide sequence: TGTGCCAGCAGCTTAAGCGGCAGATCCTACGAGCAGTACTTC.

This clone showed up just a few times. The V and J genes are TRBV7-2 and TRBJ1-5; D call uncertain. Germline CDR1 and CDR2: SGHTA and FQGNSA. Trimming pared 5 bases from V and 7 bases from J, leaving 18 bases between. The CDR3 consists of 15 residues. The CDR3 is CASSRSGVGSQPQHF. The CDR3 DNA sequence: TGTGCCAGCAGCCGTTCCGGTGTTGGGAGCCAGCCCCAGCATTTT.

This clone showed up just a few times. The chain carries TRBV9 and TRBJ1-3; possible D gene TRBD1, 6 bases. V lost 6 bases to trimming and J lost 3 bases, with 13 bases between them. CDR3 length equals 14 residues. In germline, CDR1 is SGDLS, CDR2 YYNGEE. For the CDR3, the DNA is TGTGCCAGCATGCCCGGGGGCCGTGGAAACACCATATATTTT. Protein product: CASMPGGRGNTIYF.

Many counts were recorded for this clone. This chain connects TRBV14 to TRBJ2-1; D is undetermined. V lost 4 bases and J lost 12, with 16 bases in between. This CDR3 has 13 amino acids. Per the germline V gene, CDR1 is SGHDN and CDR2 is FVKESK. In DNA, the CDR3 is TGTGCCAGCAGCCCATGGACCTCCTCGGGGCAGTTCTTC. It codes for CASSPWTSSGQFF.

In its sample, this clone was seen once. The chain combines TRBV27 with TRBJ2-5; 8 nucleotides line up with TRBD2. The CDR3 loop spans 16 amino acids. Germline trimming cut 6 bases from V and 2 bases from J; bases unmatched to any gene: 11. Per germline, CDR1 MNHEY and CDR2 SMNVEV (reference sequence). The CDR3 loop reads CASRIRGTSGQETQYF. The CDR3 nucleotides are TGTGCCAGCAGAATCAGAGGGACTAGTGGGCAAGAGACCCAGTACTTC.

This clone was counted between two and nine times. This sample includes further DNA sequences coding for the same CDR3. V usage is TRBV9 and J usage is TRBJ2-1; 12 positions agree with TRBD2. The germline CDR1 and CDR2 sequences are SGDLS and YYNGEE. V lost 2 bases to trimming and J lost 6 bases; unmatched junction nucleotides: 3. This CDR3 is 15 amino acids long. The CDR3 is CASSVRLAGVNEQFF. In DNA, the CDR3 is TGTGCCAGCAGCGTTCGACTAGCGGGAGTCAATGAGCAGTTCTTC.

This clone was observed a handful of times. The chain links TRBV28 to TRBJ2-3, with 10 bases matching TRBD2. Germline trimming cut 7 bases from V and 3 bases from J; bases unmatched to any gene: 4. Germline lookup yields CDR1 MDHEN and CDR2 SYDVKM. CDR3 length equals 14 residues. The CDR3 loop is CASTAGGGTDTQYF. In DNA form, the CDR3 reads TGTGCCAGCACAGCGGGAGGGGGGACAGATACGCAGTATTTT. The full variable domain, with the rest looked up from reference TRBV28 and TRBJ2-3, is DVKVTQSSRYLVKRTGEKVFLECVQDMDHENMFWYRQDPGLGLRLIYFSYDVKMKEKGDIPEGYSVSREKKERFSLILESASTNQTSMYLCASTAGGGTDTQYFGPGTRLTVL.

This rearrangement joins TRBV15 to TRBJ2-3; D may be TRBD2 (5 bases). Per germline, CDR1 LNHNV and CDR2 YYDKDF (reference sequence). V gave up 7 bases and J gave up 4 bases, with 18 bases separating them. The CDR3 consists of 15 residues. CDR3 sequence: CATTGSGKVSDTQYF. The CDR3, as DNA: TGTGCCACCACCGGGTCGGGAAAGGTGTCAGATACGCAGTATTTT.

This clone was recorded a few times. One end of the junction does not line up with germline, which may come from a read error. V and J are TRBV7-7 and TRBJ2-6; D is unclear. The CDR3 contains 16 residues. The germline gives CDR1 SSHAT, CDR2 FNYEAQ (reference sequence). The CDR3 DNA reads as TGTGCTAGCAGCAACATATTCAGCTCTGGGGCCAACGTCCTGACTTTC. Protein product: CASSNIFSSGANVLTF.

This clone was counted between two and nine times. The CDR3 DNA reads as TGTGCCAGCAGCTTACCTGGAGATACGCAGTATTTT. Protein sequence: CASSLPGDTQYF. This chain joins TRBV7-2 and TRBJ2-3; D remains ambiguous. The CDR3 loop spans 12 amino acids. Germline lookup yields CDR1 SGHTA and CDR2 FQGNSA. The germline V and J ends were trimmed by 2 bases and 5 bases, with 5 bases remaining between them.

The chain combines TRBV19 with TRBJ1-1; perhaps TRBD1 as D (6 bases). The CDR3 loop spans 14 amino acids. Trimming shortened V by 3 bases and J by 5 bases, and 13 bases separated the two germline ends. CDR1 and CDR2 (germline): LNHDA, SQIVND (reference sequence). The chain's CDR3 is CASSIKGGLTEAFF. DNA of the CDR3: TGTGCCAGTAGTATTAAGGGGGGTCTGACTGAAGCTTTCTTT.

This clone was observed a few times. This rearrangement joins TRBV10-3 to TRBJ2-7, with 12 nucleotides matching TRBD1. The CDR3 is made up of 14 amino acids. Germline V lookup: CDR1 ENHRY, CDR2 SYGVKD. Trimming cost V 7 bases and J 8 bases; bases outside gene matches: 9. The CDR3: CAITSPGQGAKQYF. CDR3 nucleotides: TGTGCCATCACCTCACCGGGACAGGGGGCCAAGCAGTACTTC.

This rearrangement joins TRBV4-3 to TRBJ1-2; tentative D call: TRBD1 (5 bases). The V gene's germline CDR1 is LGHNA and CDR2 YSLEER. Trimming left V 0 bases short and J 1 base short, with 12 bases between. CDR3 size: 16 residues. This chain's CDR3 is CASSQDLGGYNYGYTF. The DNA of the CDR3 is TGCGCCAGCAGCCAAGATCTCGGGGGGTATAACTATGGCTACACCTTC.

The CDR3 DNA reads as TGTGCCAGCCAGACAGAGTCCTATGGCTACACCTTC. It encodes CASQTESYGYTF. V and J are TRBV19 and TRBJ1-2; tentative D call: TRBD1 (5 bases). Per germline, CDR1 LNHDA and CDR2 SQIVND (reference sequence). Trimming took off 9 bases at V and 4 bases at J, with 12 bases between the two ends. The CDR3 has 12 amino acids.

The chain carries TRBV12-5 and TRBJ2-3; 9 nucleotides agree with TRBD2. The CDR3 has 19 residues. The germline V gene encodes CDR1 LGHNT and CDR2 FRNRAP. V gave up 0 bases and J gave up 3 bases; unmatched junction bases: 13. CDR3 sequence: CASGLVPPVLAGRTDTQYF. CDR3 bases: TGTGCTAGTGGTTTGGTACCCCCCGTCCTAGCGGGGAGGACAGATACGCAGTATTTT. Full variable domain (rest looked up from reference TRBV12-5 and TRBJ2-3): DARVTQTPRHKVTEMGQEVTMRCQPILGHNTVFWYRQTMMQGLELLAYFRNRAPLDDSGMPKDRFSAEMPDATLATLKIQPSEPRDSAVYFCASGLVPPVLAGRTDTQYFGPGTRLTVL.

This rearrangement joins TRBV6-5 to TRBJ2-3; 9 positions agree with TRBD1. Germline CDR1 MNHEY, CDR2 SVGAGI. The CDR3 is made up of 15 amino acids. Trimming at V came to 6 bases and at J to 1 base, leaving 5 bases not matched to a gene. The CDR3 sequence is CASRDRGVGTDTQYF. The CDR3 nucleotides are TGTGCCAGCAGAGACAGGGGGGTCGGCACAGATACGCAGTATTTT.

This clone was seen only a few times. This rearrangement joins TRBV27 to TRBJ2-1; D is ambiguous. CDR3 size: 15 residues. Germline V gives CDR1 MNHEY, CDR2 SMNVEV (reference sequence). V shed 0 bases and J shed 4 bases, with 10 bases lying between them. CDR3 coding DNA: TGTGCCAGCAGTTTATCGACGAGGCTGTACAATGAGCAGTTCTTC. Protein sequence: CASSLSTRLYNEQFF.